The following is a T cell receptor beta chain sequence with its context. Its antigen remains unidentified. These data originate in a study of shared clonotypes between healthy human individuals. Study overall: A couple of women and a few men aged 18 to 49 made up the donors.

The study's findings and limits: Rarefaction showed sorted-subset sequencing was incomplete despite large depth.

Naive-designated CD8 cells lacked CD45RO, were positively enriched for CCR7, and omitted terminally differentiated effector memory CD45RA+ cells. The DNA input per sorted-subset replicate PCR was about 180 ng, corresponding to roughly 30,000 T cell genomes. TCRdb keeps only in-frame clones here, not all; method: immunoSEQ multiplex PCR. Among around 2.1 million clones listed, about 93% were seen once. CDR1 is WSHSY and CDR2 is SAAADI in the germline V gene. J gave up 7 bases and V 2 bases, and 5 bases lay outside the gene matches. The CDR3 sequence is 16 residues long. The origin of this receptor is a man younger than 35 in good health. Some clones in this sample may be carry-over from other donors' samples. Sequenced sample: naive CD8+ T cells from PBMCs. This chain links TRBV10-2 with TRBJ2-1; TRBD2 aligns across 13 bases. Written as DNA, the CDR3 is TGCGCCAGCAGTGAGCCTACTAGCGGGAGGGAGAATGAGCAGTTCTTC. It encodes CASSEPTSGRENEQFF.